The 30 T cell receptor beta chains below come from one sample, sequenced in a study of OX40 agonist ivuxolimab in advanced cancers. Here immunoSEQ multiplex PCR was the method, and the copy in TCRdb shows in-frame clones only, minus some. Of under 80,000 clones listed, 75% to 90% were seen once; the top ten hold 15% to 20%. Specimen: CD4+ or CD8+ T cells sorted from blood, collected in a trial of the OX40 agonist ivuxolimab. All receptors come from an adult with an advanced solid tumor such as melanoma, head and neck, liver or kidney cancer.

The V gene is TRBV27, the J gene TRBJ1-6; no definite D call. V shed 7 bases and J shed 9 bases, with 10 bases lying between them. The CDR3 has 12 amino acids. CDR1 and CDR2 (germline): MNHEY, SMNVEV (reference sequence). CDR3 sequence: CASTSQASPLHF. The CDR3 region has the DNA TGTGCCAGCACTTCCCAGGCTTCACCCCTCCACTTT.

V is TRBV5-4 and J is TRBJ2-1; D is undetermined. Germline V gene sequence: CDR1 SGHNT, CDR2 YYREEE (reference sequence). The CDR3 runs 15 residues. Trimming took off 0 bases at V and 0 bases at J, with 7 bases between the two ends. CDR3 residues: CASSLESSSYNEQFF. The CDR3 region has the DNA TGTGCCAGCAGCTTGGAGTCCAGCTCCTACAATGAGCAGTTCTTC.

There are a few counts of this clone. The rearrangement uses TRBV10-2 and TRBJ2-7; TRBD1 might be the D (5 bases). The CDR3 is made up of 13 amino acids. Germline V gene lookup returns CDR1 WSHSY and CDR2 SAAADI. V shed 2 bases and J shed 6 bases, with 11 bases lying between them. CDR3 protein: CASSEGQRAEQYF. The CDR3 coding sequence is TGCGCCAGCAGTGAGGGACAACGGGCCGAGCAGTACTTC.

Comment on this clone: A read error may produce the germline difference seen at one junction end. The chain has TRBV5-4 and TRBJ2-7; 10 nucleotides agree with TRBD1. The CDR3 is 15 amino acids. The V gene's germline CDR1 is SGHNT and CDR2 YYREEE (reference sequence). The CDR3 loop is CASSQGQGEGYEQYF. For the CDR3, the DNA is TGCGCCAGCAGCCAAGGACAGGGGGAAGGCTACGAGCAGTACTTC.

This clone was seen just once. The genes are TRBV7-6 and TRBJ2-1; TRBD2 matches 12 bases. The CDR3 contains 16 residues. After removal of 1 base from V and 4 bases from J, the junction contained 2 bases not matched to a gene. Germline assignment: CDR1 SGHVS and CDR2 FNYEAQ. This chain's CDR3 is CASSLDTSGGYNEQFF. The CDR3 nucleotides are TGTGCCAGCAGCTTAGATACTAGCGGGGGGTACAATGAGCAGTTCTTC.

Comments on this clone: Other nucleotide sequences in the sample specify the same CDR3. The V gene is TRBV4-3, the J gene TRBJ2-7; 9 bases fit TRBD1. The CDR3 sequence is 15 residues long. Looked up from germline, CDR1 is LGHNA and CDR2 is YSLEER. J lost 4 bases, V lost 3 bases, and 7 bases had no gene match. CDR3 protein: CASSQEPGQGYEQYF. The CDR3 DNA is TGCGCCAGCAGCCAGGAGCCGGGACAGGGTTACGAGCAGTACTTC.

The chain uses TRBV7-9 and TRBJ1-6; weak D call: TRBD1 (5 bases). CDR3 size: 14 residues. Germline V gives CDR1 SEHNR, CDR2 FQNEAQ (reference sequence). V was trimmed by 5 bases and J by 7 bases, leaving 12 bases between them. The CDR3 region is CASSPTEGNSPLHF. The DNA for the CDR3 is TGTGCCAGCAGCCCAACGGAGGGGAATTCACCCCTCCACTTT.

The V gene is TRBV5-1, the J gene TRBJ2-1; D ambiguous. Germline values: CDR1 SGHRS, CDR2 YFSETQ. Trimming stripped 4 bases from V and 8 bases from J, with 7 bases between. The CDR3 contains 11 residues. In nucleotides, the CDR3 is TGCGCCAGCAGCCTAAACTATGAGCAGTTCTTC. It is translated as CASSLNYEQFF.

The V and J genes are TRBV19 and TRBJ2-7; D gene unclear. V was clipped by 8 bases and J by 1 base, with 15 bases between them. Germline V lookup: CDR1 LNHDA, CDR2 SQIVND (reference sequence). The CDR3 has 14 amino acids. In nucleotides, the CDR3 is TGTGCCAGTCTAAGTCCCGACACATCCTACGAGCAGTACTTC. It is translated as CASLSPDTSYEQYF.

CDR3 DNA: TGTGCCAGCAGCTTAGGAGCCAGCGGGCTAAGCTCCTACAATGAGCAGTTCTTC. This encodes CASSLGASGLSSYNEQFF. The J gene is TRBJ2-1, the V gene TRBV11-3; D is perhaps TRBD2 (6 bases). The CDR3 is made up of 18 amino acids. Germline V gene sequence: CDR1 SGHNT, CDR2 YENEEA. V lost 1 base to trimming and J lost 0 bases, with 16 bases between them.

The V call is TRBV28, the J call TRBJ2-7, with TRBD1 matching 8 bases. Germline V gene lookup returns CDR1 MDHEN and CDR2 SYDVKM. V was clipped by 4 bases and J by 2 bases; unmatched bases: 4. The CDR3 extends over 14 amino acids. The CDR3: CASSYRDRPYEQYF. CDR3 DNA sequence: TGTGCCAGCAGTTACCGGGACAGGCCCTACGAGCAGTACTTC.

This chain links TRBV19 with TRBJ2-7, with 14 nucleotides matching TRBD2. Unmatched junction bases numbered 6, after V lost 7 bases and J lost 4 bases. Germline CDR1 LNHDA, CDR2 SQIVND (reference sequence). The CDR3 covers 15 residues. In nucleotides, the CDR3 is TGTGCCAGTAAAAGGACTAGCGGGGGGTTTTACGAGCAGTACTTC. Its translation: CASKRTSGGFYEQYF.

The CDR3 sequence is CASSRVGGEETQYF. In nucleotides, the CDR3 is TGTGCCAGTAGTCGGGTCGGGGGAGAAGAGACCCAGTACTTC. The chain carries TRBV19 and TRBJ2-5, with D tentatively TRBD2 (6 bases). Germline V lookup: CDR1 LNHDA, CDR2 SQIVND (reference sequence). Trimming left V 5 bases short and J 3 bases short, with 13 bases between. The CDR3 totals 14 residues. The full variable domain, in which reference TRBV19 and TRBJ2-5 provide the parts outside the CDR3, is DGGITQSPKYLFRKEGQNVTLSCEQNLNHDAMYWYRQDPGQGLRLIYYSQIVNDFQKGDIAEGYSVSREKKESFPLTVTSAQKNPTAFYLCASSRVGGEETQYFGPGTRLLVL.

The chain combines TRBV27 with TRBJ2-7; 13 bases line up with TRBD2. The germline V gene encodes CDR1 MNHEY and CDR2 SMNVEV (reference sequence). The V and J ends lost 2 bases and 5 bases, in that order; junction bases with no gene match: 3. The CDR3 contains 15 residues. CDR3 DNA sequence: TGTGCCAGCAGTTTAGGGACTAGCGGGATGAACGAGCAGTACTTC. It yields the protein CASSLGTSGMNEQYF.

J is TRBJ1-5 and V is TRBV9; D is unclear. The CDR3 is 13 amino acids. V lost 0 bases to trimming and J lost 7 bases, with 8 bases between them. CDR1 and CDR2 from the germline V gene are SGDLS and YYNGEE. The CDR3 loop is CASSVDGRQPQHF. CDR3 DNA sequence: TGTGCCAGCAGCGTAGACGGGAGGCAGCCCCAGCATTTT. Full variable domain (remainder filled in from reference TRBV9 and TRBJ1-5): DSGVTQTPKHLITATGQRVTLRCSPRSGDLSVYWYQQSLDQGLQFLIQYYNGEERAKGNILERFSAQQFPDLHSELNLSSLELGDSALYFCASSVDGRQPQHFGDGTRLSIL.

This clone was counted once. The chain recombines TRBV4-3 with TRBJ2-7; tentatively, D is TRBD2 (6 bases). The germline CDR1 and CDR2 sequences are LGHNA and YSLEER. The length of the CDR3 is 15 residues. Trimming left V 0 bases short and J 0 bases short, with 9 bases between. The CDR3 nucleotides read TGCGCCAGCAGCCAAGACACAGCGGGCTCCTACGAGCAGTACTTC. Encoded protein: CASSQDTAGSYEQYF.

This chain uses TRBV7-9 with TRBJ2-3; 11 bases match TRBD2. The germline V gene encodes CDR1 SEHNR and CDR2 FQNEAQ (reference sequence). J lost 4 bases, V lost 5 bases, and 8 bases had no gene match. CDR3 length equals 16 residues. The CDR3: CASSPELAGAADTQYF. The CDR3 DNA reads as TGTGCCAGCAGCCCTGAACTAGCGGGAGCCGCAGATACGCAGTATTTT.

There are a few counts of this clone. The chain couples TRBV27 to TRBJ1-1; D is ambiguous. The V end lost 5 bases, the J end lost 8 bases, and 15 bases lay between the germline ends. The CDR3 is 13 amino acids. The germline gives CDR1 MNHEY, CDR2 SMNVEV (reference sequence). The CDR3 region is CASSHGRVYEAFF. CDR3 in DNA: TGTGCCAGCAGTCACGGACGGGTCTACGAAGCTTTCTTT.

The CDR3 sequence: CASSYDETQYTGELFF. The CDR3 DNA follows: TGTGCCAGCAGTTACGACGAGACCCAATATACCGGGGAGCTGTTTTTT. The gene calls are TRBV6-5 and TRBJ2-2; D gene unclear. This CDR3 spans 16 amino acids. V lost 2 bases and J lost 5, with 15 bases in between. The germline V gene encodes CDR1 MNHEY and CDR2 SVGAGI.

The count of this clone is one. CDR3 residues: CASSSGQGSHNEQFF. CDR3 sequence (DNA): TGTGCCAGCAGCTCTGGACAGGGCAGCCACAATGAGCAGTTCTTC. This chain connects TRBV7-9 to TRBJ2-1; 8 nucleotides align to TRBD1. The CDR3 spans 15 residues. CDR1 is SEHNR, CDR2 FQNEAQ, per germline (reference sequence). J lost 5 bases, V lost 4 bases, and 7 bases had no gene match.

The V and J genes are TRBV27 and TRBJ2-7; 13 nucleotides line up with TRBD2. The germline V gene encodes CDR1 MNHEY and CDR2 SMNVEV (reference sequence). The J segment lost 0 bases and the V segment lost 6 bases, leaving 2 bases of the junction unmatched. CDR3 length: 15 residues. CDR3 sequence (DNA): TGTGCCAGCAGGAGGACTAGCGGGAGCTCCTACGAGCAGTACTTC. This gives the protein CASRRTSGSSYEQYF.

The chain carries TRBV4-3 and TRBJ2-2; D may be TRBD2 (5 bases). The CDR3 runs 14 residues. The V gene lost 3 bases and the J gene lost 6 bases, with 11 bases spanning the gap. CDR1 and CDR2 from the germline V gene are LGHNA and YSLEER. CDR3 nucleotide sequence: TGCGCCAGCAGCCAGTACCGGGGTGCCGGGGAGCTGTTTTTT. It translates to CASSQYRGAGELFF.

V gene TRBV9 combines with J gene TRBJ2-5; 7 bases match TRBD2. Trimming cost V 2 bases and J 2 bases; bases outside gene matches: 6. CDR1 is SGDLS, CDR2 YYNGEE, per germline. The CDR3 has 15 amino acids. CDR3 bases: TGTGCCAGCAGCGTCGGGACTACCCCTCAAGAGACCCAGTACTTC. This encodes CASSVGTTPQETQYF.

In its sample, this clone was seen once. V and J are TRBV7-8 and TRBJ2-1; no reliable D call. Per the germline V gene, CDR1 is SGHVS and CDR2 is FQNEAQ. The V gene lost 4 bases and the J gene lost 7 bases, with 5 bases spanning the gap. This CDR3 is built from 11 residues. The CDR3 region is CASSSANEQFF. CDR3 sequence (DNA): TGTGCCAGCAGCTCCGCAAATGAGCAGTTCTTC.

V is TRBV5-6 and J is TRBJ2-7; D not certain. Trimming stripped 1 base from V and 7 bases from J, with 6 bases between. This CDR3 is 11 amino acids long. CDR1 is SGHDT, CDR2 YYEEEE, per germline. In DNA, the CDR3 is TGTGCCAGCAGCTTGTCAATGGAGCAGTACTTC. Its translation is CASSLSMEQYF.

V usage is TRBV4-1 and J usage is TRBJ2-4; tentatively, D is TRBD1 or TRBD2 (5 bases each). The germline V gene has CDR1 MGHRA and CDR2 YSYEKL. The CDR3 length is 15 residues. V lost 1 base, J lost 2 bases, and 9 bases lay in between. The CDR3 DNA sequence: TGCGCCAGCAGCCAAGTCCAGGGACCCAAAAACATTCAGTACTTC. Translating gives CASSQVQGPKNIQYF.

The chain couples TRBV5-4 to TRBJ2-1, with D maybe TRBD2 (6 bases). The germline V gene encodes CDR1 SGHNT and CDR2 YYREEE (reference sequence). The V and J ends lost 3 bases and 8 bases respectively, with 18 bases between them. The CDR3 runs 15 residues. The CDR3, as DNA: TGTGCCAGCAGCTCTGCGGCCACGTCGGGGGATGAGCAGTTCTTC. It encodes CASSSAATSGDEQFF. The full variable domain, its missing parts supplied by reference TRBV5-4 and TRBJ2-1, is ETGVTQSPTHLIKTRGQQVTLRCSSQSGHNTVSWYQQALGQGPQFIFQYYREEENGRGNFPPRFSGLQFPNYSSELNVNALELDDSALYLCASSSAATSGDEQFFGPGTRLTVL.

The genes are TRBV19 and TRBJ2-1; D is unresolved. CDR1 is LNHDA, CDR2 SQIVND, per germline (reference sequence). Trimming removed 2 bases from V and 0 bases from J, with 8 bases in between. The CDR3 runs 15 residues. CDR3 sequence: CASSITLDSYNEQFF. The CDR3 DNA follows: TGTGCCAGTAGTATAACTCTTGACTCCTACAATGAGCAGTTCTTC.

The chain has TRBV28 and TRBJ1-1; D might be TRBD1 (6 bases). Between the trimmed V and J ends, which lost 6 bases and 6 bases, there was a span of 14 bases. In germline, CDR1 is MDHEN, CDR2 SYDVKM. CDR3 size: 13 residues. This CDR3 is CASRLQGLAEAFF. The CDR3 DNA follows: TGTGCCAGCAGGCTACAGGGATTGGCTGAAGCTTTCTTT.

Here the CDR3 reads CASSQDFQGRSSYEQYF. CDR3 nucleotides: TGTGCCAGCAGCCAAGACTTCCAGGGCCGGAGCTCCTACGAGCAGTACTTC. The chain joins TRBV14 to TRBJ2-7; TRBD1 might be the D (5 bases). The CDR3 contains 17 residues. Trimming removed 0 bases at V and 0 bases at J, with 15 bases between. Germline assignment: CDR1 SGHDN and CDR2 FVKESK.